This T cell receptor (beta chain) was sequenced for a study of blood T cell repertoires in COVID-19. Study as a whole: The cDNA or gDNA used as material had been derived from T cells, B-cell-depleted T cells, or PBMCs.

Authors' processing steps: Cell counts per sample came from amplifying reference gene primers. Sequenced by immunoSEQ multiplex PCR; TCRdb stores in-frame clones only, minus some. V, J and clone size are taken as reported in that table, and D and trimming were inferred from the DNA itself. The repertoire holds some 240,000 clones, with about 80% as singletons. The CDR3 length is 15 residues. Germline CDR1 KGHSH, CDR2 LQKENI. Trimming at V came to 5 bases and at J to 0 bases, leaving 5 bases not matched to a gene. This clone was observed at least ten times. Clinical history as reported by participants underpinned cohort assignment.

Source material: PBMCs or T cells enriched from blood (not recorded which). V and J are TRBV18 and TRBJ2-7; 9 bases are shared with TRBD1. The TCR sequence derives from a man over 45 who had recovered from COVID-19. The CDR3 bases are TGTGCCAGCTCATACGGACAGGGGCCCTCCTACGAGCAGTACTTC. Encoded protein: CASSYGQGPSYEQYF. Based on the CDR3 plus reference TRBV18 and TRBJ2-7, the full variable domain is NAGVMQNPRHLVRRRGQEARLRCSPMKGHSHVYWYRQLPEEGLKFMVYLQKENIIDESGMPKERFSAEFPKEGPSILRIQQVVRGDSAAYFCASSYGQGPSYEQYFGPGTRLTVT.